Sequencing of this T cell receptor (beta chain) was carried out in a study of cytomegalovirus exposure and HLA in healthy donors. The overall study: Researchers previously reported finding 100 million or so unique TCR beta sequences from about 170 million T cells.

A single count supports this clone. Its target is not known. Overall study findings and caveats: Most subjects had HLA-A and HLA-B alleles reportedly predicted accurately by TCR beta sequences. It was approximately 150 TCR beta chains that were listed as cytomegalovirus-associated. Rates of TCR association differed by HLA locus in a later analysis, with DRB1 highest and HLA-C lowest.

PCR used 60 Vbeta primers and 13 Jbeta primers. The method was immunoSEQ multiplex PCR; TCRdb's version includes in-frame clones alone and lacks a portion of them. The repertoire consists of approximately 170,000 clones, with 80% occurring once and the leading ten covering roughly 4.5%. The CDR3 sequence is 14 residues long. Germline lookup yields CDR1 SGHVS and CDR2 FNYEAQ. Trimming removed 0 bases from V and 5 bases from J, with 8 bases in between. Sample: PBMCs. This TCR derives from a woman between 45 and 65 years old in good health and CMV-seropositive. The gene calls are TRBV7-6 and TRBJ2-1; D not certain. CDR3 sequence (DNA): TGTGCCAGCAGCTTAGCTGGAGCGAACAATGAGCAGTTCTTC. Translating it yields CASSLAGANNEQFF.